These T cell receptor beta chains were read from a single sample in a study of blood T cell repertoires in COVID-19. The assay was immunoSEQ multiplex PCR, and TCRdb's table has in-frame clones only and misses some. The repertoire holds 120,000 to 150,000 clones, less than 90% seen once, with 2.5% to 3% in the top ten. What was sequenced was peripheral blood. These receptor sequences come from a human donor with COVID-19, enrolled during active disease. The donor label of this sample is uncertain. Each CDR3 is given with its conserved first and last residue. The order of the fields is D gene, clone size, V gene, J gene, CDR3 protein, CDR3 DNA. The D gene is left open where the match is weak. The size field is filled for only some rows; it gives once, few, many or a size class.

d_call: .; clone_size: .; v_call: TRBV19; j_call: TRBJ1-5; cdr3_aa: CASSIVGGSNQPQHF; cdr3_nt: TGTGCCAGTAGTATAGTGGGGGGGAGCAATCAGCCCCAGCATTTT
d_call: .; clone_size: .; v_call: TRBV18; j_call: TRBJ1-6; cdr3_aa: CASSPSGGDSYNSPLHF; cdr3_nt: TGTGCCAGCTCACCATCAGGAGGGGACTCCTATAATTCACCCCTCCACTTT
d_call: TRBD1; clone_size: .; v_call: TRBV5-5; j_call: TRBJ1-6; cdr3_aa: CASSPRTGSENSPLHF; cdr3_nt: TGTGCCAGCAGCCCAAGGACAGGGTCGGAGAATTCACCCCTCCACTTT
d_call: TRBD1; clone_size: .; v_call: TRBV9; j_call: TRBJ2-7; cdr3_aa: CASSAGQGDYEQYF; cdr3_nt: TGTGCCAGCAGCGCGGGACAGGGGGATTACGAGCAGTACTTC
d_call: .; clone_size: .; v_call: TRBV27; j_call: TRBJ1-2; cdr3_aa: CASSPYGAGTNYGYTF; cdr3_nt: TGTGCCAGCAGTCCCTACGGGGCCGGGACAAACTATGGCTACACCTTC
d_call: TRBD2; clone_size: .; v_call: TRBV11-2; j_call: TRBJ2-5; cdr3_aa: CASSLGLAPQETQYF; cdr3_nt: TGTGCCAGCAGCCTGGGACTAGCGCCCCAAGAGACCCAGTACTTC
d_call: .; clone_size: once; v_call: TRBV30; j_call: TRBJ1-6; cdr3_aa: CAWGRQARNSPLHF; cdr3_nt: TGTGCCTGGGGCCGACAGGCCAGGAATTCACCCCTCCACTTT
d_call: .; clone_size: .; v_call: TRBV5-6; j_call: TRBJ2-3; cdr3_aa: CASSPLGTKGTDTQYF; cdr3_nt: TGTGCCAGCAGCCCCCTGGGGACAAAAGGCACAGATACGCAGTATTTT
d_call: .; clone_size: .; v_call: TRBV7-9; j_call: TRBJ2-2; cdr3_aa: CASRRSGTGELFF; cdr3_nt: TGTGCCAGCCGAAGATCAGGTACCGGGGAGCTGTTTTTT
d_call: TRBD1; clone_size: .; v_call: TRBV4-1; j_call: TRBJ1-5; cdr3_aa: CASSQGQGVNQPQHF; cdr3_nt: TGCGCCAGCAGCCAAGGACAGGGGGTTAATCAGCCCCAGCATTTT
d_call: .; clone_size: few; v_call: TRBV9; j_call: TRBJ2-1; cdr3_aa: CASSVDRDGEQFF; cdr3_nt: TGTGCCAGCAGCGTAGACAGGGACGGTGAGCAGTTCTTC
d_call: TRBD1; clone_size: .; v_call: TRBV7-9; j_call: TRBJ2-2; cdr3_aa: CASSLTPGGAGELFF; cdr3_nt: TGTGCCAGCAGCTTAACTCCAGGGGGAGCCGGGGAGCTGTTTTTT
d_call: .; clone_size: .; v_call: TRBV7-9; j_call: TRBJ2-3; cdr3_aa: CASSSGGSDTQYF; cdr3_nt: TGTGCCAGCAGCAGCGGAGGATCAGATACGCAGTATTTT
d_call: TRBD1; clone_size: .; v_call: TRBV14; j_call: TRBJ1-6; cdr3_aa: CASSQDNRDRVSSYNSPLHF; cdr3_nt: TGTGCCAGCAGCCAAGATAATAGGGACAGGGTCAGCTCCTATAATTCACCCCTCCACTTT
d_call: .; clone_size: .; v_call: TRBV7-7; j_call: TRBJ1-5; cdr3_aa: CAYIKAGNQPQHF; cdr3_nt: TGTGCTTATATCAAAGCCGGCAATCAGCCCCAGCATTTT
d_call: TRBD2; clone_size: .; v_call: TRBV3-1/TRBV3-2; j_call: TRBJ2-1; cdr3_aa: CASSQGAGGGYEQFF; cdr3_nt: TGTGCCAGCAGCCAAGGAGCGGGAGGGGGCTATGAGCAGTTCTTC
d_call: .; clone_size: .; v_call: TRBV5-1; j_call: TRBJ2-7; cdr3_aa: CASSSGPPGVSTYEQYF; cdr3_nt: TGCGCCAGCAGCTCTGGCCCCCCGGGGGTTTCGACCTACGAGCAGTACTTC
d_call: .; clone_size: once; v_call: TRBV3-1/TRBV3-2; j_call: TRBJ2-7; cdr3_aa: CASSQATDSYEQYF; cdr3_nt: TGTGCCAGCAGCCAAGCCACAGATTCCTACGAGCAGTACTTC
d_call: .; clone_size: .; v_call: TRBV5-4; j_call: TRBJ2-5; cdr3_aa: CASSLAASAETQYF; cdr3_nt: TGTGCCAGCAGCTTGGCGGCCTCAGCGGAGACCCAGTACTTC
d_call: TRBD2; clone_size: .; v_call: TRBV2; j_call: TRBJ2-1; cdr3_aa: CALRGDLYNEQFF; cdr3_nt: TGTGCCCTTCGGGGGGATCTATACAATGAGCAGTTCTTC
d_call: .; clone_size: .; v_call: TRBV19; j_call: TRBJ2-7; cdr3_aa: CASSLGTGVIGYEQYF; cdr3_nt: TGTGCCAGTAGTTTGGGAACAGGCGTCATAGGGTACGAGCAGTACTTC
d_call: TRBD1; clone_size: .; v_call: TRBV5-1; j_call: TRBJ1-2; cdr3_aa: CASSPGTGGTYGYTF; cdr3_nt: TGCGCCAGCAGTCCCGGGACAGGGGGGACCTATGGCTACACCTTC
d_call: .; clone_size: once; v_call: TRBV20-1; j_call: TRBJ2-7; cdr3_aa: CSASQPGVAYEQYF; cdr3_nt: TGCAGTGCTAGTCAGCCAGGGGTAGCTTACGAGCAGTACTTC
d_call: .; clone_size: .; v_call: TRBV19; j_call: TRBJ1-2; cdr3_aa: CASSIQMQGGGYTF; cdr3_nt: TGTGCCAGTAGTATCCAGATGCAGGGCGGTGGCTACACCTTC
d_call: .; clone_size: .; v_call: TRBV7-9; j_call: TRBJ1-2; cdr3_aa: CASSFSGTNYGYTF; cdr3_nt: TGTGCCAGCAGCTTTTCTGGCACAAACTATGGCTACACCTTC
d_call: .; clone_size: .; v_call: TRBV28; j_call: TRBJ1-1; cdr3_aa: CASIRASEGNTEAFF; cdr3_nt: TGTGCCAGCATCCGGGCCTCGGAGGGAAACACTGAAGCTTTCTTT
d_call: .; clone_size: .; v_call: TRBV5-1; j_call: TRBJ1-6; cdr3_aa: CARRQDLNNSPLHF; cdr3_nt: TGCGCCAGGAGACAGGATTTAAATAATTCACCCCTCCACTTT
d_call: .; clone_size: .; v_call: TRBV7-9; j_call: TRBJ1-2; cdr3_aa: CASSLDGAGAGYTF; cdr3_nt: TGTGCCAGCAGCTTGGACGGGGCAGGGGCTGGCTACACCTTC
d_call: TRBD1; clone_size: once; v_call: TRBV2; j_call: TRBJ2-5; cdr3_aa: CASNVDRGETQYF; cdr3_nt: TGTGCCAGCAATGTCGACAGGGGAGAGACCCAGTACTTC
d_call: TRBD1; clone_size: .; v_call: TRBV19; j_call: TRBJ1-5; cdr3_aa: CASGTRGAGQPQHF; cdr3_nt: TGTGCCAGTGGTACCAGGGGGGCGGGGCAGCCCCAGCATTTT
d_call: .; clone_size: .; v_call: TRBV6-7; j_call: TRBJ1-6; cdr3_aa: CASSPWGPQVCEPLHF; cdr3_nt: TGTGCCAGCAGCCCATGGGGCCCCCAGGTGTGTGAACCCCTCCACTTT
d_call: .; clone_size: .; v_call: TRBV28; j_call: TRBJ1-6; cdr3_aa: CASSSSDLGANSPLHF; cdr3_nt: TGTGCCAGCAGTTCATCGGACCTGGGGGCCAATTCACCCCTCCACTTT
d_call: .; clone_size: .; v_call: TRBV5-1; j_call: TRBJ2-1; cdr3_aa: CASTMGGASYNEQFF; cdr3_nt: TGCGCCAGCACCATGGGGGGGGCCTCCTACAATGAGCAGTTCTTC
d_call: TRBD1; clone_size: .; v_call: TRBV7-3; j_call: TRBJ1-1; cdr3_aa: CASSAQGDTEAFF; cdr3_nt: TGTGCCAGCAGCGCCCAGGGGGACACTGAAGCTTTCTTT
d_call: TRBD1; clone_size: .; v_call: TRBV9; j_call: TRBJ2-6; cdr3_aa: CASSVGLGQGIRGAGANVLTF; cdr3_nt: TGTGCCAGCAGCGTAGGCCTCGGACAGGGAATAAGGGGTGCTGGGGCCAACGTCCTGACTTTC
d_call: .; clone_size: .; v_call: TRBV6-1; j_call: TRBJ1-5; cdr3_aa: CASSEGHLGSQPQHF; cdr3_nt: TGTGCCAGCAGTGAAGGACACCTAGGGAGTCAGCCCCAGCATTTT
d_call: .; clone_size: .; v_call: TRBV5-1; j_call: TRBJ1-4; cdr3_aa: CASSLSVGVGEKLFF; cdr3_nt: TGCGCCAGCAGCTTGTCTGTGGGAGTCGGCGAAAAACTGTTTTTT
d_call: .; clone_size: once; v_call: TRBV12-3/TRBV12-4; j_call: TRBJ1-5; cdr3_aa: CASSFGSEAQHF; cdr3_nt: TGTGCCAGCAGTTTTGGGAGCGAAGCCCAGCATTTT
d_call: TRBD2; clone_size: .; v_call: TRBV6-2/TRBV6-3; j_call: TRBJ2-3; cdr3_aa: CASSYPGERGRTSTDTQYF; cdr3_nt: TGTGCCAGCAGTTACCCGGGGGAGCGGGGACGTACTAGCACAGATACGCAGTATTTT
d_call: .; clone_size: .; v_call: TRBV7-3; j_call: TRBJ2-7; cdr3_aa: CASSSGVSYEQYF; cdr3_nt: TGTGCCAGCAGCTCCGGGGTTTCCTACGAGCAGTACTTC
d_call: TRBD2; clone_size: .; v_call: TRBV6-1; j_call: TRBJ2-1; cdr3_aa: CASSEQLAGGFNEQFF; cdr3_nt: TGTGCCAGCAGTGAACAACTAGCGGGGGGTTTCAATGAGCAGTTCTTC
d_call: TRBD2; clone_size: .; v_call: TRBV3-1/TRBV3-2; j_call: TRBJ2-7; cdr3_aa: CASSWTSAPTYEQYF; cdr3_nt: TGTGCCAGCAGCTGGACTAGCGCCCCAACCTACGAGCAGTACTTC
d_call: .; clone_size: .; v_call: TRBV2; j_call: TRBJ2-1; cdr3_aa: CASSDRSLLDNEQFF; cdr3_nt: TGTGCCAGCAGTGATCGGTCACTACTGGACAATGAGCAGTTCTTC
d_call: .; clone_size: few; v_call: TRBV4-1; j_call: TRBJ2-7; cdr3_aa: CASSPSRQSYEQYF; cdr3_nt: TGCGCCAGCAGCCCTTCCCGACAGTCCTACGAGCAGTACTTC
d_call: .; clone_size: .; v_call: TRBV3-1/TRBV3-2; j_call: TRBJ1-2; cdr3_aa: CASSQDFQDYGYTF; cdr3_nt: TGTGCCAGCAGCCAAGATTTCCAGGACTATGGCTACACCTTC
d_call: .; clone_size: .; v_call: TRBV30; j_call: TRBJ1-1; cdr3_aa: CAWTPNRNTEAFF; cdr3_nt: TGTGCCTGGACCCCAAATAGAAACACTGAAGCTTTCTTT
d_call: TRBD2; clone_size: .; v_call: TRBV10-3; j_call: TRBJ2-7; cdr3_aa: CAISDGLATYEQYF; cdr3_nt: TGTGCCATCAGTGACGGACTAGCGACCTACGAGCAGTACTTC
d_call: .; clone_size: once; v_call: TRBV6-5; j_call: TRBJ1-1; cdr3_aa: CASSRTGTLNVYF; cdr3_nt: TGTGCCAGTTCACGGACGGGGACTCTCAACGTATACTTT
d_call: .; clone_size: .; v_call: TRBV18; j_call: TRBJ1-1; cdr3_aa: CASSLGQSNTEAFF; cdr3_nt: TGTGCCAGCTCACTGGGCCAATCGAACACTGAAGCTTTCTTT
d_call: TRBD1; clone_size: .; v_call: TRBV13; j_call: TRBJ2-7; cdr3_aa: CASSGRQGDEQYF; cdr3_nt: TGTGCCAGCAGCGGAAGACAGGGGGACGAGCAGTACTTC
d_call: .; clone_size: .; v_call: TRBV11-2; j_call: TRBJ2-3; cdr3_aa: CASSFFPGNTQYF; cdr3_nt: TGTGCCAGCAGTTTCTTTCCGGGGAATACGCAGTATTTT
d_call: .; clone_size: .; v_call: TRBV9; j_call: TRBJ1-4; cdr3_aa: CASSGGGGVEKLFF; cdr3_nt: TGTGCCAGCAGCGGAGGCGGGGGGGTGGAAAAACTGTTTTTT
d_call: TRBD2; clone_size: .; v_call: TRBV7-3; j_call: TRBJ2-1; cdr3_aa: CASSLQPAGASYNEQFF; cdr3_nt: TGTGCCAGCAGCTTACAACCAGCGGGGGCCTCCTACAATGAGCAGTTCTTC
d_call: TRBD2; clone_size: .; v_call: TRBV5-4; j_call: TRBJ2-3; cdr3_aa: CASSFSGNLAQYF; cdr3_nt: TGTGCCAGCAGCTTTAGCGGGAACCTAGCGCAGTATTTT